This T cell receptor (beta chain) was documented in a study of breast tumors, draining lymph nodes, adjacent tissues. Germline V gene lookup returns CDR1 SGHNT and CDR2 YYREEE (reference sequence). This CDR3 comprises 12 residues. The V segment lost 4 bases and the J segment 7 bases; nucleotides outside the gene matches: 1. The study, taken as a whole, reports: Data only fit, rather than demonstrated, lymph node origin of most tumor T cells. Tumor TCR diversity was below lymph nodes but above nontumor tissue.

One entry per CDR3 protein results from TCRdb running MiXCR on the multiplex PCR reads. The repertoire consists of under 250,000 distinct CDR3 sequences, with roughly 32% occurring once and the leading ten covering approximately 1.4%. Concerning this clonotype: Its cognate antigen is unknown.

Breast cancer patients provided tissue from their axillary draining lymph nodes. The sample taken for sequencing was axillary lymph node tissue. The chain has TRBV5-4 and TRBJ2-2, with TRBD1 identical over 7 bases. This TCR was sampled from a female donor with breast cancer. Some clones in this sample may be carry-over from other donors' samples. CDR3 amino acids: CASSRQGGELFF. CDR3 nucleotide sequence: TGTGCCAGCAGCCGACAGGGCGGGGAGCTGTTTTTT.